The rows below give T cell receptor beta chains drawn from one sample of a study of T-cell reconstitution after alpha-beta-depleted transplantation in children. TCRdb re-called the PCR reads with MiXCR, one entry per CDR3 protein. The table shows approximately 800,000 distinct CDR3 sequences, with 16% occurring only once. The specimen comprised PBMCs, mostly from graft donor cells, sampled 360 days after TCRalphabeta/CD19-depleted stem cell transplant. These receptors all come from a male patient between 5 and 17 years old who had a stem cell transplant for acute lymphoblastic leukemia, so the T cells may come from the graft donor. Both conserved end residues are part of each CDR3. Each record gives: V gene, CDR3 protein.

TRBV7-3 | CASSSTGQLNEKLFF
TRBV7-9 | CASAASASRYEQYF
TRBV6-4 | CASSPRWGQGKSAGFSYNEQFF
TRBV19 | CASSKGPNFLPQHF
TRBV5-1 | CASRYTSTSSDTQYF
TRBV11-2 | CASSLGLAQPSEQYF
TRBV20-1 | CSARGDIRGTEAFF
TRBV6-5 | CASSYSGTVPGYGYTF
TRBV5-5 | CASSLAGSETQYF
TRBV20-1 | CSAPKTGGRLTGELFF
TRBV5-6 | CASSRRTAYNEQFF
TRBV3-1 | CASSLWRRGFGGRAKHNEQFF
TRBV20-1 | CSASLERRLTQYF
TRBV5-1 | CASSLGADHIGEQFF
TRBV12-3/TRBV12-4 | CASGLQGRTDTQYF
TRBV12-3/TRBV12-4 | CASSFVTIQETQYF
TRBV5-5 | CASSIVSGEKLFF
TRBV12-3/TRBV12-4 | CASSPPGLAGGLDTQYF
TRBV10-3 | CAISEGGSLNEQFF
TRBV18 | CASSPRGGDTGELFF
TRBV12-3/TRBV12-4 | CASSLTGGIVGGYTF
TRBV5-1 | CASSFGTSEETQYF
TRBV5-1 | CASLQLTYEQYF
TRBV5-1 | CASRKVAGPDTQYF
TRBV6-2/TRBV6-3 | CASSPYGLAGNTLNTGELFF
TRBV27 | CASSFWGTSNYEQYF
TRBV4-1 | CASRPLGRTPEAFF
TRBV6-2/TRBV6-3 | CASSNYPRVLAKNIQYF
TRBV29-1 | CSAPGQANNEQFF
TRBV9 | CASSVDRDEFQFF
TRBV28 | CASSFSPGQGAHEQYF
TRBV5-1 | CASSFLAGWDNEQFF
TRBV20-1 | CSARDEGLPRNEQFF
TRBV7-9 | CASSSWSGKYNEQFF
TRBV2 | CAQSPGHSYEQYF
TRBV9 | CASSVVRTGNNQPQHF
TRBV5-1 | CASSLGASGIGKDEQFF
TRBV5-1 | CASSSQDRGLLPTFYEQYF
TRBV7-8 | CASSSSGHYNEQFF
TRBV12-3/TRBV12-4 | CASSLMGQNTEAFF
TRBV24-1 | CATSDTGTSGRWSYNEQFF
TRBV12-3/TRBV12-4 | CASSFPDGGRPTDTQYF
TRBV5-1 | CASSSDRRSAGGHEQYF
TRBV18 | CASATGAANQPQHF